What follows is one TCR beta chain and its context. Its matching antigen is unknown. The naive CD8 fraction comprised CD45RO-negative cells positively selected for CCR7 and excluded terminally differentiated effector memory CD45RA+ cells. The data originate from a study of shared clonotypes between healthy human individuals. Clones were read by immunoSEQ multiplex PCR, and TCRdb kept only the in-frame ones, dropping some. The data show fewer than 1 million clones, roughly 96% seen once. Study results and limitations: Some clonotypes were shared by all four sorted-subset donors, while others were not shared. The non-shared ones had lower generation probabilities than the shared ones.

This CDR3 has 14 residues. The V and J ends lost 4 bases and 2 bases respectively, with 12 bases between them. Per the germline V gene, CDR1 is PRHDT and CDR2 is FYEKMQ (reference sequence). This chain links TRBV13 with TRBJ2-7; maybe TRBD2 (6 bases). The clonotype comes from a man aged 25-40 years in good health. Sequencing was performed on naive CD8+ T cells sorted from blood. Here the CDR3 reads CASSWGDGAYEQYF. CDR3 DNA: TGTGCCAGCAGCTGGGGGGACGGTGCCTACGAGCAGTACTTC.